The 18 T cell receptor beta chains given below trace back to one sample, sequenced in a study of blood T cell repertoires in COVID-19. The protocol was immunoSEQ multiplex PCR, while the TCRdb copy is restricted to in-frame clones and leaves out a portion. Among 190,000 or so clones, 85% to 90% were seen once, and the ten largest hold roughly 2.5%. The sample consisted of peripheral blood. These receptors were obtained from a man aged 40-50 years with active or convalescent COVID-19.

The V gene is TRBV6-2 or TRBV6-3, the J gene TRBJ1-5; 7 bases are a match to TRBD1. The V gene end was trimmed by 1 base and the J gene end by 3 bases; junction bases not matched to a gene: 3. The CDR3 spans 15 residues. Germline V CDR1 and CDR2: MNHEY, SVGEGT. CDR3 sequence reads: CASSYLGQTNQPQHF. The DNA for the CDR3 is TGTGCCAGCAGTTACTTGGGACAGACCAATCAGCCCCAGCATTTT.

J is TRBJ2-7 and V is TRBV5-4; 8 bases are a match to TRBD2. J was trimmed by 7 bases and V by 1 base; bases with no gene match: 10. The CDR3 runs to 15 residues. The germline CDR1 and CDR2 sequences are SGHNT and YYREEE (reference sequence). The CDR3 spells CASSLSGGGDHEQYF. The CDR3 region has the DNA TGTGCCAGCAGCTTGAGCGGGGGAGGGGACCATGAGCAGTACTTC.

This clone appeared once. The chain uses TRBV5-5 and TRBJ1-2, with 7 bases fitting TRBD1. Looked up from germline, CDR1 is SGHKS and CDR2 is YYEKEE (reference sequence). The CDR3 is 15 amino acids. V lost 0 bases and J lost 2; bases outside the gene matches: 4. Written as DNA, the CDR3 is TGTGCCAGCAGCTTGGGCCGACAGGGAAACTATGGCTACACCTTC. Translating gives CASSLGRQGNYGYTF.

On this clone itself: Within the sample, other DNA sequences also encode this same CDR3. The chain uses TRBV11-3 and TRBJ2-3, with D tentatively TRBD1 (5 bases). The germline V gene has CDR1 SGHNT and CDR2 YENEEA. CDR3 length: 14 residues. Trimming stripped 3 bases from V and 0 bases from J, with 7 bases between. The CDR3 loop is CASSLSGSTDTQYF. The DNA of the CDR3 is TGTGCCAGCAGCTTGTCAGGGAGCACAGATACGCAGTATTTT.

The CDR3 sequence is CASSYSDSLWSEAFF. DNA of the CDR3: TGTGCCAGCAGTTACTCAGACAGTTTATGGTCTGAAGCTTTCTTT. The chain is built from TRBV6-6 and TRBJ1-1; D may be TRBD1 (5 bases). The CDR3 runs 15 residues. V shed 0 bases and J shed 6 bases, with 14 bases lying between them. Germline CDR1 reads MNHNY; CDR2 reads SVGAGI (reference sequence).

This rearrangement joins TRBV4-1 to TRBJ1-1; D is unclear. In germline, CDR1 is MGHRA, CDR2 YSYEKL. CDR3 length equals 13 residues. Trimming left V 1 base short and J 3 bases short, with 6 bases between. In nucleotides, the CDR3 is TGCGCCAGCAGCCAAGGGCGGCACACTGAAGCTTTCTTT. It encodes CASSQGRHTEAFF.

V usage is TRBV29-1 and J usage is TRBJ2-1; D is uncertain. The germline V and J ends were trimmed by 4 bases and 2 bases, with 9 bases remaining between them. Germline CDR1 and CDR2: SQVTM and ANQGSEA. CDR3 size: 13 residues. CDR3 sequence: CSVATVTYNEQFF. The CDR3 DNA follows: TGCAGCGTTGCAACGGTCACCTACAATGAGCAGTTCTTC.

J is TRBJ2-2 and V is TRBV21-1; the D segment call TRBD1 is taken from the table without a DNA check. TRBV21-1 is termed a pseudogene. This CDR3 has 16 residues. Written as DNA, the CDR3 is TGTGCCAGCAGCCAGCCGGGACAGGGGAAGGCCGGGGAGCTGTTTTTT. Amino acid sequence: CASSQPGQGKAGELFF.

The CDR3 DNA is TGTGCAAGTCGCACCCCGCGAGGGACTAGCGGGGGCCCCCGACCCGGGGAGCTGTTTTTT. Its translation is CASRTPRGTSGGPRPGELFF. The chain combines TRBV12-2 with TRBJ2-2; no DNA check was done on the table's D call, TRBD2. TRBV12-2 is a pseudogene segment. The CDR3 contains 20 residues.

V is TRBV5-4 and J is TRBJ2-5, with 14 bases identical to TRBD2. This CDR3 is built from 17 residues. CDR1 is SGHNT, CDR2 YYREEE, per germline (reference sequence). V lost 0 bases, J lost 2 bases, and 3 bases stayed unmatched. The chain's CDR3 is CASSLAGTSGGQETQYF. The CDR3 bases are TGTGCCAGCAGCTTGGCCGGGACTAGCGGGGGACAAGAGACCCAGTACTTC.

The chain combines TRBV12-5 with TRBJ2-1; 7 bases are a match to TRBD2. This CDR3 is 14 amino acids long. Germline V gene data show CDR1 as LGHNT and CDR2 as FRNRAP. Trimming at V came to 4 bases and at J to 6 bases, leaving 6 bases not matched to a gene. CDR3 in amino acids: CASGSGLTTNEQFF. CDR3 nucleotide sequence: TGTGCTAGTGGTTCGGGACTAACCACCAATGAGCAGTTCTTC.

V gene TRBV2 combines with J gene TRBJ1-5; D is unclear. V lost 1 base to trimming and J lost 7 bases, with 11 bases between them. Germline V gives CDR1 SNHLY, CDR2 FYNNEI. The CDR3 totals 14 residues. This CDR3 reads CASSEEMGRQPQHF. The CDR3 coding sequence is TGTGCCAGCAGTGAAGAGATGGGGAGACAGCCCCAGCATTTT.

The chain uses TRBV9 and TRBJ2-1; D might be TRBD1 (5 bases). The V end lost 3 bases, the J end lost 6 bases, and 16 bases lay between the germline ends. This CDR3 region has 15 residues. The germline gives CDR1 SGDLS, CDR2 YYNGEE. CDR3 sequence (DNA): TGTGCCAGCAGCGCTCGACAGACCTCTATCAATGAGCAGTTCTTC. Residues: CASSARQTSINEQFF.

The rearrangement joins TRBV3-1 (or the pseudogene TRBV3-2) to TRBJ2-7, with TRBD2 matching over 9 bases. CDR3 length: 14 residues. The germline V gene has CDR1 LGHDT and CDR2 YNNKEL (reference sequence). J was trimmed by 0 bases and V by 8 bases; bases with no gene match: 5. In DNA form, the CDR3 reads TGTGCCAGCCGATCTAGCGGGGTCTCCTACGAGCAGTACTTC. Residues: CASRSSGVSYEQYF.

This clone was seen more than once but under ten times. The chain carries TRBV29-1 and TRBJ1-1, with a weak D call TRBD1 (6 bases). Per germline, CDR1 SQVTM and CDR2 ANQGSEA. Trimming took off 2 bases at V and 5 bases at J, with 15 bases between the two ends. The CDR3 spans 14 residues. This CDR3 is CSVELQGGGTEAFF. DNA for the CDR3: TGCAGCGTTGAATTACAGGGAGGGGGGACTGAAGCTTTCTTT.

The chain recombines TRBV7-2 with TRBJ2-7, with D perhaps TRBD1 (5 bases). Trimming left V 0 bases short and J 2 bases short, with 14 bases between. Germline lookup yields CDR1 SGHTA and CDR2 FQGNSA. The CDR3 has 16 residues. CDR3: CASSLASWQGAYEQYF. In nucleotides, the CDR3 is TGTGCCAGCAGCTTAGCCTCTTGGCAGGGCGCCTACGAGCAGTACTTC.

The V call is TRBV4-3, the J call TRBJ1-1, with 7 bases lining up with TRBD1. Germline loops: CDR1 LGHNA, CDR2 YSLEER. V was clipped by 0 bases and J by 4 bases; unmatched bases: 8. The CDR3 consists of 16 residues. The CDR3 sequence is CASSQDQTGRTTEAFF. CDR3 in DNA: TGCGCCAGCAGCCAAGACCAGACAGGGCGGACCACTGAAGCTTTCTTT.

The V call is TRBV30, the J call TRBJ2-5; TRBD1 aligns across 8 bases. J was trimmed by 4 bases and V by 2 bases; bases with no gene match: 6. The CDR3 runs to 14 residues. Germline V gives CDR1 GTSNPN, CDR2 SVGIG (reference sequence). The CDR3 DNA reads as TGTGCCTGGAGTAGGACAGGGAATTTAGAGACCCAGTACTTC. Translation: CAWSRTGNLETQYF.